This note documents a single TCR beta chain sequence. Its antigen target is currently unknown. Within one base of it there is no much larger clone, and no base qualities were kept. The CDR3 runs 13 residues from the cysteine to the phenylalanine. Just CDR3 DNA is preserved here, 39 bases in frame from base 1. Trimming removed 9 bases from V and 4 bases from J, leaving 15 bases between the germline ends. CDR1 and CDR2 were assigned from the germline V gene as MNHEY and SVGEGT. This sample was included in a study of T-cell memory formation after mild COVID-19 (dated by TCRdb to about 2021). Concerning the study at large: TCR sequence clusters from the two donors were found to be largely donor specific. Longitudinal TCRalpha and TCRbeta repertoire sequencing tracked T-cell clones expanding and contracting after mild COVID-19 in a couple of donors. Two young, previously healthy adult volunteers made up the cohort, one male and one female. Results the study describes overall, beyond this receptor: Some responding clones were detected in pre-infection memory, which suggested that pre-existing cross-reactive memory T cells had joined the SARS-CoV-2 response. The study covered only a couple of mild cases, and larger cohorts including severe cases with pre-infection samples were considered necessary. Contracting CD4+ clones turned up mainly in the CM and EM memory subsets, whereas EMRA was where CD8+ clones were enriched. Balanced CD4/CD8 phenotypes were observed for clones contracting from day 15 to 85, whereas a bias towards CD4+ was observed for a second wave of clones expanding from day 15 to 37. SARS-CoV-2 specificity of the second-wave clones peaking on day 37 was not confirmed.

The instrument was an Illumina NovaSeq 6000. Using 5'RACE with constant-segment primers, TCRalpha and TCRbeta cDNA libraries were constructed, with sample barcodes and unique molecular identifiers added in the process. Trizol reagent was used to extract RNA from every sample. Libraries were amplified in two PCR steps, with a second sample barcode and Illumina TruSeq adapters added in the second step. Libraries were sequenced on an Illumina NovaSeq with 2 x 150 bp paired-end reads. Processing in the source paper ran as follows. The reads were demultiplexed and collapsed into UMI-guided consensus sequences using migec v1.2.7. With mixcr v2.1.11, UMI consensuses were aligned to TRA and TRB V and J templates and assembled into clonotypes. Clonotypes were classified as expanded or contracted when called significant by both edgeR and NoisET, with noise models trained on biological replicates. For edgeR calls, a false discovery rate-adjusted p below 0.01 and a log2 fold-change threshold of 1 were applied. As an exploratory analysis of dynamics, max-normalized trajectories of the 1000 most abundant clonotypes were examined with PCA combined with hierarchical clustering. Separately sequenced CD4+ and CD8+ repertoires were used to assign the CD4 or CD8 phenotype of responding clones. In TCRdb, the public reads were trimmed at Q25 with fastp and aligned with MiXCR, with productive beta chains retained. Entries are consolidated by CDR3 protein sequence, retaining the most common genes and DNA. The V and J calls shown here were made by TCRdb, not taken from the authors' results. Counted in this sample were more than 300,000 distinct CDR3 sequences; 14% of them appeared once. The ten largest clones take up roughly a fifth of the sample.

Ficoll-Paque density gradient centrifugation was used to isolate PBMCs. Sequencing was performed on PBMCs or a T cell subset sorted from them (not recorded which). The source of this sequence is a man between 18 and 35 years old who had mild COVID-19 (a few samples of this study predate the infection). The sample titles of this study are shuffled in the database, so cell type and time point are left out; the donor was told from shared clones. The chain joins TRBV6-2 or TRBV6-3 to TRBJ1-2; the D segment could be TRBD1, given 5 matching bases. The nucleotides read TGTGCCAGTCTCCCGGGACGGAGCTATGGCTACACCTTC. Its protein is CASLPGRSYGYTF.